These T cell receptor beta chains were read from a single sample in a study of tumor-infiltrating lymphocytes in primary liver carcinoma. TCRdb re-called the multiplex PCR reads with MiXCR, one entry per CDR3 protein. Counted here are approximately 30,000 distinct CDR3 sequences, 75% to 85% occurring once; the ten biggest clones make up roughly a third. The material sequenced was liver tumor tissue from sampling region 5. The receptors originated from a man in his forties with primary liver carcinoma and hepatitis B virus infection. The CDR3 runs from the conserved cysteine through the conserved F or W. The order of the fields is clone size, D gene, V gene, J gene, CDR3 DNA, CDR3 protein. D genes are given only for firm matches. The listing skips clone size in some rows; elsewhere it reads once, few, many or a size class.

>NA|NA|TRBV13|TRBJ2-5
TGTGCCAGCAGTCGAGAGCAGGAGGGTAGGGAGACCCAGTACTTC
CASSREQEGRETQYF
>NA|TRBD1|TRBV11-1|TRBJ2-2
TGTGCCAGCAGTTTTACAGGGGTTTCCGGGGAGCCGTTTTTT
CASSFTGVSGEPFF
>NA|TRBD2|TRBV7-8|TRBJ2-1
TGTGCCAGCAGCCCACCCCGTAGGACTAGCGCTTACAATGAGCAGTTCTTC
CASSPPRRTSAYNEQFF
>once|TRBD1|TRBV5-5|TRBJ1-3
TGTGTCAGCAGGACAGGCTTTGGAAACACCATGTATTTT
CVSRTGFGNTMYF
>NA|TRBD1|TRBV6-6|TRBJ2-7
TGTGCCAGCAGTGACGGCAGGGGGCCGCACGAGCAGTACTTC
CASSDGRGPHEQYF
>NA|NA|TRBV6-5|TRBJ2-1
TGTGCCAGTCGACTAGTGGGAAACAATGAACAGTTCTTC
CASRLVGNNEQFF
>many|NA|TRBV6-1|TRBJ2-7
TGTGCCGCAAAACCCGTCGGGAGCTACCACGAGCAGTACTTC
CAAKPVGSYHEQYF
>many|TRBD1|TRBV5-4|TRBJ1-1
TGTGCCAGCAGTCAGGGGGGGCGCGGCTCGAACACTGAAGCTTTCTTT
CASSQGGRGSNTEAFF
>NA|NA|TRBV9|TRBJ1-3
TGTGCCAGCAGCGTATCGGTAGGGGCTGGAAACACCATATATTTT
CASSVSVGAGNTIYF
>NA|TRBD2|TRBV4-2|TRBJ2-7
TGTGCTAGCAGAGGAAAACCGGGACCAGCGGGAGGGCCACACGAGCAGTACTTC
CASRGKPGPAGGPHEQYF
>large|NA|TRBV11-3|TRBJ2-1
TGTGCCAGCAGCGTCGCGGGGTCAGGTGAGCAGTTCTTC
CASSVAGSGEQFF
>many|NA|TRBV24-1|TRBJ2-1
TGTGCCACCAGTGCCAATCTCGCGGGGCTACAGTTCTTC
CATSANLAGLQFF
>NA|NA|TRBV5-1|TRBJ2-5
TGCGCCAGCAGCTTTACCCAACTAACGGCAAACCAAGAGACCCAGTACTTC
CASSFTQLTANQETQYF
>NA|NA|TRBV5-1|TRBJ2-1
TGCGCCAGCAGCACTGGGGACCCGGACAATGAGCAGCACTTC
CASSTGDPDNEQHF
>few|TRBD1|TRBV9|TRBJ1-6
TGTGCCAGCAGCGTAAACAATGGGACAGGGGTCTCCTATAATTCACCCCTCCACTTT
CASSVNNGTGVSYNSPLHF